The present T cell receptor beta chain was sequenced within a study of cytomegalovirus exposure and HLA in healthy donors. On the study more broadly: Samples from HLA-typed donors yielded 85 million to 95 million unique TCRs in an early data release.

A word on this clone: Antigen specificity is unknown.

Whole-study results and caveats: Several top significant clusters appeared, in a later analysis, to be linked to common viral pathogens. Equally common other TCR beta chains were less clonally expanded than HLA-associated ones, a later analysis found.

In the PCR, 60 Vbeta and 13 Jbeta primers were used. The data were produced by immunoSEQ multiplex PCR, yet TCRdb's version contains in-frame clones alone and is incomplete. The sample consists of roughly 180,000 clones, about four fifths of them appearing once. Germline CDR1 SNHLY, CDR2 FYNNEI. CDR3 length: 13 residues. The trim removed 4 bases at V and 3 bases at J, leaving 2 bases unmatched. The origin of this receptor is a man younger than 40 in good health and CMV-seronegative. The sample comprised PBMCs. The J gene is TRBJ2-7, the V gene TRBV2; 8 positions match TRBD1. CDR3 DNA sequence: TGTGCCAGCAGTGTGACAGGGGACTACGAGCAGTACTTC. It translates to CASSVTGDYEQYF.